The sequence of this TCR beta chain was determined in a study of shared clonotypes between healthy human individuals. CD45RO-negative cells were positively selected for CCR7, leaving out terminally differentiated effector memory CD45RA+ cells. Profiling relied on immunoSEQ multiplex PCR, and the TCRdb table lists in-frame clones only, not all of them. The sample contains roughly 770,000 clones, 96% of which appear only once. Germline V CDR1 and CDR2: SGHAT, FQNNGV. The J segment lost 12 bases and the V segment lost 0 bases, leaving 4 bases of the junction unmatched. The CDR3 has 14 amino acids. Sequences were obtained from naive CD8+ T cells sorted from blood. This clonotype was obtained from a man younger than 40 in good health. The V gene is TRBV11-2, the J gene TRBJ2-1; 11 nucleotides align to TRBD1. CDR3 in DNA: TGTGCCAGCAGCTTAGAGGGGACAGGGGGTCGGCAGTTCTTC. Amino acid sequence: CASSLEGTGGRQFF. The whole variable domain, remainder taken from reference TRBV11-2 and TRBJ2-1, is EAGVAQSPRYKIIEKRQSVAFWCNPISGHATLYWYQQILGQGPKLLIQFQNNGVVDDSQLPKDRFSAERLKGVDSTLKIQPAKLEDSAVYLCASSLEGTGGRQFFGPGTRLTVL.